These 25 T cell receptor beta chains were sequenced from one sample in a study of neoadjuvant anti-PD-1 for oral cavity cancer. Libraries were prepared by immunoSEQ multiplex PCR; TCRdb keeps only in-frame clonotypes and omits some of them. The data show approximately 12,000 clones, with under 70% seen just once and just over 3% held by the top ten. Time point specified: after neoadjuvant nivolumab, at surgical resection. The starting material was PBMCs, obtained after nivolumab (anti-PD-1) treatment. These receptors were taken from a person aged 35-79 years with oral cavity squamous cell carcinoma.

The chain carries TRBV2 and TRBJ2-1; 11 bases are shared with TRBD2. Germline CDR1 and CDR2: SNHLY and FYNNEI. CDR3 length: 15 residues. V lost 6 bases, J lost 3 bases, and 4 bases stayed unmatched. The CDR3 DNA reads as TGTGCCAGCAGATTACTAGCGGGGGACTACAATGAGCAGTTCTTC. This codes for CASRLLAGDYNEQFF. Full variable domain (remainder filled in from reference TRBV2 and TRBJ2-1): EPEVTQTPSHQVTQMGQEVILRCVPISNHLYFYWYRQILGQKVEFLVSFYNNEISEKSEIFDDQFSVERPDGSNFTLKIRSTKLEDSAMYFCASRLLAGDYNEQFFGPGTRLTVL.

This clone has a handful of counts. The chain carries TRBV28 and TRBJ2-2; no clear D gene. The CDR3 covers 14 residues. Trimming left V 11 bases short and J 4 bases short, with 17 bases between. Germline-derived CDR1 and CDR2 are MDHEN and SYDVKM. The CDR3 sequence is CAPPRPTGTGELFF. In DNA, the CDR3 is TGTGCCCCGCCGAGACCCACGGGCACCGGGGAGCTGTTTTTT.

The J gene is TRBJ1-2, the V gene TRBV30; a weak D match, TRBD1 (5 bases). The CDR3 spans 12 residues. V gave up 5 bases and J gave up 8 bases, with 15 bases separating them. Germline CDR1 reads GTSNPN; CDR2 reads SVGIG (reference sequence). The CDR3 is CAWQGGGRGYTF. In nucleotides, the CDR3 is TGTGCCTGGCAGGGCGGCGGAAGGGGCTACACCTTC.

This clone has only a few counts. The chain combines TRBV7-9 with TRBJ1-2, with 8 bases fitting TRBD1. The CDR3 loop spans 15 amino acids. The V segment lost 5 bases and the J segment 2 bases; nucleotides outside the gene matches: 7. The V gene's germline CDR1 is SEHNR and CDR2 FQNEAQ (reference sequence). In DNA, the CDR3 is TGTGCCAGCAGCCAGGACAGGGAGGCGAACTATGGCTACACCTTC. Its translation is CASSQDREANYGYTF.

The V gene is TRBV7-9, the J gene TRBJ2-7; D ambiguous. This CDR3 contains 15 residues. CDR1 is SEHNR, CDR2 FQNEAQ, per germline (reference sequence). Trimming removed 2 bases from V and 6 bases from J, with 17 bases in between. For the CDR3, the DNA is TGTGCCAGCAGCTTAATTGACCCCGGCCCACTCGAGCAGTACTTC. Amino acid sequence: CASSLIDPGPLEQYF.

The V gene is TRBV5-1, the J gene TRBJ2-1; D might be TRBD1 (7 bases). Trimming took 0 bases from V and 3 from J, leaving 13 bases between them. The CDR3 runs to 16 residues. Looked up from germline, CDR1 is SGHRS and CDR2 is YFSETQ. DNA of the CDR3: TGCGCCAGCAGCTTGGCAGGAGGGGGCAACTACAATGAGCAGTTCTTC. This codes for CASSLAGGGNYNEQFF.

The V gene is TRBV30, the J gene TRBJ2-5; 8 positions match TRBD2. CDR1 and CDR2 (germline): GTSNPN, SVGIG (reference sequence). V lost 5 bases and J lost 5; bases outside the gene matches: 7. The CDR3 sequence is 13 residues long. The CDR3 region is CAWSGGPRETQYF. In nucleotides, the CDR3 is TGTGCCTGGTCGGGAGGGCCTCGGGAGACCCAGTACTTC.

This clone was detected a few times. The V and J genes are TRBV19 and TRBJ2-1, with TRBD1 identical over 9 bases. The V gene end was trimmed by 3 bases and the J gene end by 2 bases; junction bases not matched to a gene: 2. CDR3 length equals 15 residues. Germline V gene data show CDR1 as LNHDA and CDR2 as SQIVND (reference sequence). CDR3 protein: CASSIGTGTYNEQFF. The CDR3 DNA follows: TGTGCCAGTAGTATTGGGACAGGGACCTACAATGAGCAGTTCTTC. Combining the CDR3 with reference TRBV19 and TRBJ2-1 gives the whole variable domain DGGITQSPKYLFRKEGQNVTLSCEQNLNHDAMYWYRQDPGQGLRLIYYSQIVNDFQKGDIAEGYSVSREKKESFPLTVTSAQKNPTAFYLCASSIGTGTYNEQFFGPGTRLTVL.

V usage is TRBV21-1 and J usage is TRBJ1-5; the table's D call, TRBD1, was not checked against the DNA. TRBV21-1 is flagged as a pseudogene. The CDR3 contains 18 residues. CDR3 in amino acids: CASSKPYFTGVGNQPQHF. CDR3 nucleotides: TGTGCCAGCAGCAAACCTTATTTCACAGGGGTAGGCAATCAGCCCCAGCATTTT.

The chain carries TRBV7-2 and TRBJ1-5, with D perhaps matching TRBD1 (6 bases). This CDR3 region has 13 residues. V was shortened by 5 bases and J by 4 bases, with 9 bases between the two germline ends. Germline CDR1 reads SGHTA; CDR2 reads FQGNSA. CDR3 sequence reads: CASSPGVNQPQHF. In DNA, the CDR3 is TGTGCCAGCAGCCCAGGGGTTAATCAGCCCCAGCATTTT.

This clone has more than one count but fewer than ten. The rearrangement uses TRBV14 and TRBJ2-3, with 12 bases fitting TRBD2. The germline gives CDR1 SGHDN, CDR2 FVKESK. V lost 3 bases, J lost 5 bases, and 6 bases stayed unmatched. The length of the CDR3 is 16 residues. The CDR3 DNA follows: TGTGCCAGCAGCCATCTAGCGGGAGGGTCACGAGATACGCAGTATTTT. Translated, it gives CASSHLAGGSRDTQYF.

The chain has TRBV25-1 and TRBJ2-2; D is perhaps TRBD1 (6 bases). The V end lost 4 bases, the J end lost 2 bases, and 8 bases lay between the germline ends. This CDR3 region has 14 residues. Germline V lookup: CDR1 MGHDK, CDR2 SYGVNS. CDR3 sequence: CASSGQANTGELFF. The CDR3 nucleotides read TGTGCCAGCAGTGGACAGGCTAACACCGGGGAGCTGTTTTTT.

The V call is TRBV6-5, the J call TRBJ1-2; no clear D. Trimming cost V 4 bases and J 7 bases, with 13 bases left between them. CDR1 MNHEY and CDR2 SVGAGI come from the germline V gene. The CDR3 is 13 amino acids. CDR3: CASSSRQEGGYTF. CDR3 in DNA: TGTGCCAGCAGTTCTCGGCAGGAGGGTGGCTACACCTTC.

This clone was seen only once. The chain carries TRBV6-9 and TRBJ2-7; 8 bases are shared with TRBD1. The germline CDR1 and CDR2 sequences are MNHGY and SVAAGI. J was trimmed by 2 bases and V by 7 bases; bases with no gene match: 7. The CDR3 covers 14 residues. The CDR3 spells CASIQGAGAYEQYF. CDR3 coding DNA: TGTGCCAGCATTCAGGGGGCAGGGGCCTACGAGCAGTACTTC.

The gene calls are TRBV6-5 and TRBJ1-5; TRBD1 agrees at 7 bases. The CDR3 totals 16 residues. Germline values: CDR1 MNHEY, CDR2 SVGAGI. The J segment lost 0 bases and the V segment lost 4 bases, leaving 6 bases of the junction unmatched. CDR3 sequence: CASSSGQANSNQPQHF. The CDR3 nucleotides read TGTGCCAGCAGTTCAGGACAGGCTAATAGCAATCAGCCCCAGCATTTT.

The chain couples TRBV5-1 to TRBJ1-1, with D perhaps matching TRBD1 (5 bases). The V and J ends lost 0 bases and 4 bases respectively, with 13 bases between them. Germline lookup yields CDR1 SGHRS and CDR2 YFSETQ. This CDR3 region has 15 residues. CDR3 protein: CASSLDIGASTEAFF. In DNA form, the CDR3 reads TGCGCCAGCAGCTTGGATATAGGGGCGAGCACTGAAGCTTTCTTT.

The chain has TRBV5-1 and TRBJ2-1; D possibly corresponds to TRBD2 (5 bases). Germline-derived CDR1 and CDR2 are SGHRS and YFSETQ. Trimming shortened V by 4 bases and J by 6 bases, and 14 bases separated the two germline ends. CDR3 length: 14 residues. This CDR3 reads CASSPDSFRNEQFF. CDR3 nucleotides: TGCGCCAGCAGCCCGGACTCCTTTCGCAATGAGCAGTTCTTC. Using reference TRBV5-1 and TRBJ2-1 for the parts outside the CDR3, the full variable domain is KAGVTQTPRYLIKTRGQQVTLSCSPISGHRSVSWYQQTPGQGLQFLFEYFSETQRNKGNFPGRFSGRQFSNSRSEMNVSTLELGDSALYLCASSPDSFRNEQFFGPGTRLTVL.

V and J are TRBV7-8 and TRBJ2-3, with TRBD1 matching 7 bases. J gave up 2 bases and V 5 bases, and 7 bases lay outside the gene matches. This CDR3 spans 15 amino acids. The germline gives CDR1 SGHVS, CDR2 FQNEAQ. The CDR3 nucleotides read TGTGCCAGCAGCCCGCACGGGACAGCCACAGATACGCAGTATTTT. Amino acid sequence: CASSPHGTATDTQYF.

This clone showed up just once. The chain combines TRBV2 with TRBJ1-5; TRBD1 is a possible D gene (5 bases). CDR1 and CDR2 (germline): SNHLY, FYNNEI. Trimming shortened V by 2 bases and J by 3 bases, and 11 bases separated the two germline ends. CDR3 length: 15 amino acids. The CDR3, as DNA: TGTGCCAGCAGTGAATCGACAGCTTCCAATCAGCCCCAGCATTTT. Its translation: CASSESTASNQPQHF.

The V call is TRBV27, the J call TRBJ1-1, with TRBD1 as a possible D gene (5 bases). Trimming stripped 7 bases from V and 1 base from J, with 16 bases between. Germline-derived CDR1 and CDR2 are MNHEY and SMNVEV (reference sequence). There are 15 residues in the CDR3. The CDR3 here is CASTLTTDRNTEAFF. The CDR3 DNA follows: TGTGCCAGCACCCTCACGACCGACAGGAACACTGAAGCTTTCTTT.

The CDR3 here is CASRGSSYEQYF. In DNA form, the CDR3 reads TGTGCCAGCAGGGGCAGCTCCTACGAGCAGTACTTC. The chain has TRBV6-6 and TRBJ2-7; D uncertain. CDR3 size: 12 residues. Trimming pared 6 bases from V and 0 bases from J, leaving 6 bases between. CDR1 MNHNY and CDR2 SVGAGI come from the germline V gene (reference sequence).

This clone was seen more than once but under ten times. This chain connects TRBV19 to TRBJ2-1; 9 bases fit TRBD2. V lost 8 bases and J lost 6; bases outside the gene matches: 8. The CDR3 is 14 residues long. Germline loops: CDR1 LNHDA, CDR2 SQIVND (reference sequence). DNA of the CDR3: TGTGCCAGTGGGCTAGCGGGATCTTTCAATGAGCAGTTCTTC. It is translated as CASGLAGSFNEQFF.

In this sample, this clone turned up a few times. The rearrangement links TRBV9 to TRBJ1-1; TRBD1 is a possible D gene (6 bases). This CDR3 has 15 residues. V lost 7 bases, J lost 5 bases, and 21 bases lay in between. Germline CDR1 is SGDLS and CDR2 is YYNGEE. The CDR3 reads CASGLYPGAGTEAFF. The CDR3 coding sequence is TGTGCCAGCGGATTATACCCAGGGGCCGGGACTGAAGCTTTCTTT.

This chain joins TRBV19 and TRBJ2-7; the D gene is possibly TRBD2 (6 bases). This CDR3 has 13 residues. The V end lost 4 bases, the J end lost 4 bases, and 11 bases lay between the germline ends. The germline CDR1 and CDR2 sequences are LNHDA and SQIVND (reference sequence). This CDR3 is CASSTPGRYEQYF. CDR3 sequence (DNA): TGTGCCAGTAGTACCCCGGGGAGGTACGAGCAGTACTTC.

The chain links TRBV27 to TRBJ2-1; D is unresolved. V lost 0 bases to trimming and J lost 6 bases, with 12 bases between them. Germline CDR1 reads MNHEY; CDR2 reads SMNVEV (reference sequence). The CDR3 loop spans 15 amino acids. The CDR3 DNA follows: TGTGCCAGCAGTTTATCCGGAAACCTCCTCAATGAGCAGTTCTTC. This gives the protein CASSLSGNLLNEQFF.